This TCR beta chain emerged from a study of blood T cell repertoires in COVID-19 (dated by TCRdb to 2018 to 2021). Regarding the complete study: Samples from collaborators originated in the United States, Italy and Spain and spanned both the acute and convalescent phases of COVID-19. Where available, HLA class I and class II types were obtained from metadata supplied by the sample provider rather than from assay-based typing. Subjects who had been exposed to COVID-19, were actively infected with it, or had recovered from it provided the deeply sampled blood TCRbeta repertoires that made up the dataset. The prospective study material was composed of cDNA or gDNA derived from T cells, B-cell-depleted T cells, or PBMCs. The repertoires were made available in a free public database intended to serve as a resource for research on the immune response to SARS-CoV-2. The sample metadata nearly always contained a de-identified subject ID, COVID-19 status, age in years and sex. Samples came from the ongoing ImmuneRACE study (first 160 participants) plus 1,254 subjects from 6 global collaborators.

Results the study describes overall, beyond this receptor: Clinical and demographic metadata were provided uncurated, with the amount varying by source and participant.

V has 1 base trimmed and J has 4 bases trimmed; junction bases matching no gene number 12. CDR1 and CDR2 are read off the germline V gene as SGHTA and FQGNSA. The CDR3 spans 17 residues, from the cysteine through the phenylalanine. The CDR3 DNA has 51 bases and is translated from base 1. On this clone itself: The antigen this receptor binds is unknown. Base qualities are not recorded, but no much larger clone differs from it by a single base.

TCRbeta CDR3 regions were amplified from genomic DNA by means of the immunoSEQ Assay, a bias-controlled multiplex PCR. Under the source paper's analysis protocol: The number of nucleated cells in each sample was estimated by amplification of reference gene primers within the assay. To quantify the absolute abundance of each unique TCRbeta CDR3 rearrangement, sequence reads were collapsed and filtered. Productive Simpson clonality was computed per sample as the square root of Simpson's diversity index over productive rearrangements. The immuneACCESS repertoire file appears here via TCRdb, limited to in-frame rearrangements. These files lack a portion of the clones; in checked studies, under half of the deficit traces to unresolved V genes, and the cause of the others is not known. V, J and clone size reflect that table, while D and trimming were determined from the DNA. Here the sample has over 200,000 clones; about nine tenths occur a single time. 4.8% of the sample is in the top ten clones.

Whole blood was collected in K2EDTA tubes by collaborating institutions according to the institutions' own protocols. For TCRbeta analysis, collaborators shipped samples in one of three forms: frozen whole blood, isolated PBMCs, or DNA extracted from either of those sample types. The rearrangement joined TRBV7-2 to TRBJ2-5; 7 bases in between match TRBD2. Material: peripheral blood. The clonotype was recovered from a woman in her 40s with acute or convalescent COVID-19. The DNA sequence follows: TGTGCCAGCAGCTTAGTATACGGGGGAGGGTTTGGAGAGACCCAGTACTTC. It translates as CASSLVYGGGFGETQYF.